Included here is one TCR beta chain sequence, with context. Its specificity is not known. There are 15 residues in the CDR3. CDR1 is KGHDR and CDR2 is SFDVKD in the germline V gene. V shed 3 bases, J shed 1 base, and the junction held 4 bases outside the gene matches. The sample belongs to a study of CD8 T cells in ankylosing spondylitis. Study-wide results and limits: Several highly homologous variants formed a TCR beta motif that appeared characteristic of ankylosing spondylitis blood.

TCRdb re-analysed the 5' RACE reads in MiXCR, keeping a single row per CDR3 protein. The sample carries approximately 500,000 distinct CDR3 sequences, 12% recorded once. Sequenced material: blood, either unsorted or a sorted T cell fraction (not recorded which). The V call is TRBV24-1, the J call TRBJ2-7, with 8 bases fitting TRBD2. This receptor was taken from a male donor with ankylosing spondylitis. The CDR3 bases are TGTGCCACCAGTGATATGCTAGCGGGTTCCTACGAGCAGTACGTC. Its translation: CATSDMLAGSYEQYV.